This T cell receptor (beta chain) comes out of a study of T cells in Graves' hyperthyroidism and ophthalmopathy. Findings and limits, study-wide: Patients with ophthalmopathy were separated from those with stable hyperthyroidism by a 13 V-J model.

This clonotype was observed many times. What it recognizes is unknown. RNA transcripts gave rise to amplified TCR beta CDR3 regions. The primer set for the first-round RT-PCR of the TCR CDR3 was HTBI. TCRdb passed the multiplex PCR reads through MiXCR, listing each CDR3 protein once. Of 400,000 to 450,000 distinct CDR3 sequences in the sample, approximately 15% were seen once. V dropped 2 bases and J dropped 4 bases, with 18 bases sitting between them. CDR1 and CDR2 from the germline V gene are GTSNPN and SVGIG (reference sequence). The CDR3 runs to 15 residues. This clonotype originated in a man in his late teens or twenties with Graves' ophthalmopathy. The sample consisted of blood. The genes are TRBV30 and TRBJ2-7, with D perhaps matching TRBD2 (7 bases). CDR3 DNA sequence: TGTGCCTGGAGTAGGGGGGGGGAGCTGAGGTACGAGCAGTACTTC. Translation gives CAWSRGGELRYEQYF.